The present T cell receptor beta chain was sequenced within a study of blood T cell repertoires in COVID-19. Seattle's cohort entered during active infection and was followed longitudinally. Method: immunoSEQ multiplex PCR; TCRdb's copy keeps in-frame clones and lacks some. Of 440,000 or so clones listed, around 91% are singletons. V shed 5 bases, J shed 6 bases, and the junction held 7 bases outside the gene matches. This CDR3 is built from 14 residues. CDR1 SGHRS and CDR2 YFSETQ come from the germline V gene. The genes are TRBV5-1 and TRBJ2-1, with 8 bases lining up with TRBD1. The receptor was isolated from a woman aged 40 to 50 with COVID-19, enrolled during active disease. Specimen: peripheral blood. CDR3: CASSSTGASNEQFF. DNA of the CDR3: TGCGCCAGCAGTTCGACAGGGGCGAGCAATGAGCAGTTCTTC.